Listed below are T cell receptor beta chains from one sample, sequenced in a study of T cell responses to AZD1222 COVID-19 vaccine. TCRdb keeps only in-frame clones here, not all; method: immunoSEQ multiplex PCR. The sample carries 110,000 to 150,000 clones, approximately 85% recorded once. The sequencing here drew on peripheral blood, taken on day 0 of AZD1222 vaccination. The receptors here all came from an adult in good health. The CDR3 runs from the conserved cysteine through the conserved F or W. Each record gives: D gene, V gene, CDR3 length, J gene, clone size, CDR3 DNA, CDR3 protein. D genes are given only for firm matches. Clone size is not always given. Where it is, it says once, few, many or a class for expanded clones.

NA,TRBV6-5,15,TRBJ1-6,NA,TGTGCCAGCAGTTACGAGGAGGGTAGAGGATCACCCCTCCACTTT,CASSYEEGRGSPLHF
NA,TRBV7-8,15,TRBJ1-4,NA,TGTGCCAGCAGCTTAGTGCTTGGGGTTAATGAAAAACTGTTTTTT,CASSLVLGVNEKLFF
TRBD2,TRBV5-1,16,TRBJ2-3,NA,TGCGCCAGCAGCCCCCGGACTAGCGGGGCCACAGATACGCAGTATTTT,CASSPRTSGATDTQYF
NA,TRBV6-5,10,TRBJ1-1,once,TGTGCCAGCGGGGGCACTGAAGCTTTCTTT,CASGGTEAFF
NA,TRBV30,14,TRBJ2-5,NA,TGTGCCTGGAGGCGCCGGGACACACAAGAGACCCAGTACTTC,CAWRRRDTQETQYF
NA,TRBV18,15,TRBJ2-1,NA,TGTGCCAGCTCAGCCCCAGGACAAACCTACAATGAGCAGTTCTTC,CASSAPGQTYNEQFF
TRBD1,TRBV4-1,16,TRBJ1-4,NA,TGCGCCAGCAGCCAAGTTCTGGACAGGGTGGGGGAAAAACTGTTTTTT,CASSQVLDRVGEKLFF
TRBD1,TRBV2,14,TRBJ1-1,few,TGTGCCAGCGGGAAAGGACAGGGGGCCACTGAAGCTTTCTTT,CASGKGQGATEAFF
NA,TRBV19,14,TRBJ2-4,few,TGTGCCAGTAGTATTGGGCTAGCCAAAAACATTCAGTACTTC,CASSIGLAKNIQYF
NA,TRBV24-1,15,TRBJ1-4,NA,TGTGCCACCAGTGACCCTTCGGGGCCCAATGAAAAACTGTTTTTT,CATSDPSGPNEKLFF
TRBD2,TRBV10-3,14,TRBJ2-7,few,TGTGCCATCAGTGACCAGCGGGAGTATTACGAGCAGTACTTC,CAISDQREYYEQYF
NA,TRBV19,19,TRBJ2-6,NA,TGTGCCAGTAGTTCCGCCCGGGACCCCGGAGGGACTGGGGCCAACGTCCTGACTTTC,CASSSARDPGGTGANVLTF
NA,TRBV7-8,15,TRBJ1-3,NA,TGTGCCAGCAGCTTAGGGGGGACGGGGCTAAACACCATATATTTT,CASSLGGTGLNTIYF
NA,TRBV9,16,TRBJ2-5,NA,TGTGCCAGCAGCCTTCTTGGAGGGACCCAACAAGAGACCCAGTACTTC,CASSLLGGTQQETQYF
NA,TRBV5-1,13,TRBJ1-1,NA,TGCGCCAGCAGCTTGGGGGTGAACACTGAAGCTTTCTTT,CASSLGVNTEAFF
NA,TRBV5-1,15,TRBJ2-3,NA,TGCGCCAGCAGCTTCATTAATGGGGACACAGATACGCAGTATTTT,CASSFINGDTDTQYF
NA,TRBV27,13,TRBJ1-2,NA,TGTGCCAGCAGGGGGGGTCGGGACTATGGCTACACCTTC,CASRGGRDYGYTF
TRBD1,TRBV2,15,TRBJ2-5,NA,TGTGCCAGCAGTCTTACCGGACAGGGTAGGGAGACCCAGTACTTC,CASSLTGQGRETQYF
NA,TRBV19,13,TRBJ2-5,NA,TGTGCCAGTAGTATCTCGGGATCGGGGACCCAGTACTTC,CASSISGSGTQYF
NA,TRBV18,16,TRBJ1-4,NA,TGTGCCAGCTCACCCTCACGAGGGAGCTCTAATGAAAAACTGTTTTTT,CASSPSRGSSNEKLFF
TRBD2,TRBV27,14,TRBJ2-1,NA,TGTGCCAGCAGTTCGCGGGGGACCTACAATGAGCAGTTCTTC,CASSSRGTYNEQFF
NA,TRBV24-1,11,TRBJ2-5,NA,TGTGCCGTGGCAGGAGGTGAGACCCAGTACTTC,CAVAGGETQYF
TRBD1,TRBV11-3,15,TRBJ2-2,NA,TGTGCCAGCAGCCCATGGGACAGCGACACCGGGGAGCTGTTTTTT,CASSPWDSDTGELFF
NA,TRBV5-4,15,TRBJ1-1,NA,TGTGCCAGCAGCTCGGCCGAGGCCGGAGGCACTGAAGCTTTCTTT,CASSSAEAGGTEAFF
TRBD2,TRBV11-3,18,TRBJ2-2,NA,TGTGCCAGCAGCCCTGGACTAGCGGGAGATTTGCGCACCGGGGAGCTGTTTTTT,CASSPGLAGDLRTGELFF
TRBD1,TRBV30,14,TRBJ2-7,NA,TGTGCCTGGAGTGTTGGACAGGGGGTACGTGTGCAGTACTTC,CAWSVGQGVRVQYF
NA,TRBV7-6,18,TRBJ2-1,NA,TGTGCCAGCAGCTCCCCCCCATCTGGGGACGGCTCCTACAATGAGCAGTTCTTC,CASSSPPSGDGSYNEQFF
TRBD1,TRBV5-6,17,TRBJ1-2,NA,TGTGCCAGCAGCTCCTCACAACTGGGACAGGGCTACTATGGCTACACCTTC,CASSSSQLGQGYYGYTF
NA,TRBV6-5,13,TRBJ1-1,once,TGTGCCAGCAGTCGCAGTAGGGTGACTGAAGCTTTCTTT,CASSRSRVTEAFF
NA,TRBV28,14,TRBJ2-1,NA,TGTGCCAGCAGTTTTCAGAGCTCCTACAATGAGCAGTTCTTC,CASSFQSSYNEQFF
NA,TRBV19,13,TRBJ1-4,NA,TGTGCCAGTAGTACACAAGACGCTCGAAAACTGTTTTTT,CASSTQDARKLFF
NA,TRBV10-1,15,TRBJ1-1,NA,TGCGCCAGCAGTGGCTTGGGACCCCTGAACACTGAAGCTTTCTTT,CASSGLGPLNTEAFF
TRBD1,TRBV6-5,14,TRBJ2-3,once,TGTGCCAGCAGCCCAGGGGGCCCAGGCGGTACGCAGTATTTT,CASSPGGPGGTQYF
NA,TRBV29-1,14,TRBJ2-3,NA,TGCAGCGTCGGGGACTGGTCTAGCACAGATACGCAGTATTTT,CSVGDWSSTDTQYF
NA,TRBV6-5,15,TRBJ1-3,NA,TGTGCCAGCAGTTCAGGGGTACCCTCTGGAAACACCATATATTTT,CASSSGVPSGNTIYF
NA,TRBV30,14,TRBJ2-7,NA,TGTGCCTGGAGTGCCGAGCTGGGCTCCTACGAGCAGTACTTC,CAWSAELGSYEQYF
NA,TRBV5-1,15,TRBJ1-1,NA,TGCGCCAGCAGCCAGCAAGTAGGAGGGCAGACTGAAGCTTTCTTT,CASSQQVGGQTEAFF
NA,TRBV5-1,14,TRBJ1-5,NA,TGCGCCAGCAGCTTTGGGGGTCAGGATCAGCCCCAGCATTTT,CASSFGGQDQPQHF
NA,TRBV7-9,14,TRBJ2-3,NA,TGTGCCAGCAGCGCTGGGACTAGCACAGATACGCAGTATTTT,CASSAGTSTDTQYF